This TCR beta chain originates from a study of T cell changes during pregnancy in multiple sclerosis (dated by TCRdb to about 2019). Context from the whole study: The study looked at changes in the T cell repertoire across pregnancy in women with multiple sclerosis.

The CDR3, cysteine through phenylalanine, is 16 amino acids long. Only CDR3 DNA is held: 48 bases, read in frame from base 1. Compared with germline, V lacks 6 bases and J lacks 3 bases; bases without a gene match: 9. The germline V gene encodes CDR1 SEHNR and CDR2 FQNEAQ (reference sequence). Comment on this clone: Its antigen is not yet known. Base quality data are lacking; no much larger clone is found one base away.

Library method: the immunoSEQ multiplex PCR assay. This is the immuneACCESS table as TCRdb keeps it, with only in-frame sequences that have V and J called. A part of the clones is gone; compared with another copy, unresolved V genes explain less than half, and the rest is unexplained. The sample includes 70,000 to 80,000 clones, with about nine tenths observed a single time. About 0.42% of the sample is held by the ten biggest clonotypes. The sequence derives from a female donor with multiple sclerosis, enrolled in a pregnancy study. The receptor chain draws on TRBV7-9 and TRBJ2-2, with 8 bases aligning to TRBD1. Source: CD4+ T cells from peripheral blood mononuclear cells, taken before pregnancy. CDR3 sequence: CASRNRTGRDTGELFF. DNA sequence: TGTGCCAGCAGAAATAGGACAGGGCGGGACACCGGGGAGCTGTTTTTT.